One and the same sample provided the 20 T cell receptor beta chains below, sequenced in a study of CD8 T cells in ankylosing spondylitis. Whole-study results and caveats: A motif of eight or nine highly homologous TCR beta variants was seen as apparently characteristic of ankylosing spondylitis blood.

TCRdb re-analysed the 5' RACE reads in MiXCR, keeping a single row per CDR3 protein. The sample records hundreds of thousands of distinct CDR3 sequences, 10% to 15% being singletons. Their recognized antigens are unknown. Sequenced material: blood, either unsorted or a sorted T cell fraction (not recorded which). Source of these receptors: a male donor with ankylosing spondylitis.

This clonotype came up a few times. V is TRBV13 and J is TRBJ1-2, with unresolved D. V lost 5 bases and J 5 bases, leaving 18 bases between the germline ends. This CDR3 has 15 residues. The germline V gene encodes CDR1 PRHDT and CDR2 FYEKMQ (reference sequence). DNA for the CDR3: TGTGCCAGCAGCATCACCCGACGGGAGGGATATGGCTACACCTTC. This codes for CASSITRREGYGYTF.

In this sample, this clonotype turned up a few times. CDR3 coding DNA: TGCGCCAGCAGCTTCCAGGGGACTACCACAGATACGCAGTATTTT. Translated: CASSFQGTTTDTQYF. V usage is TRBV5-1 and J usage is TRBJ2-3; TRBD2 is a possible D gene (7 bases). The germline gives CDR1 SGHRS, CDR2 YFSETQ. V was shortened by 2 bases and J by 2 bases, with 12 bases between the two germline ends. The CDR3 totals 15 residues. Drawing the rest from reference TRBV5-1 and TRBJ2-3, the complete variable domain is KAGVTQTPRYLIKTRGQQVTLSCSPISGHRSVSWYQQTPGQGLQFLFEYFSETQRNKGNFPGRFSGRQFSNSRSEMNVSTLELGDSALYLCASSFQGTTTDTQYFGPGTRLTVL.

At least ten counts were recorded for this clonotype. In nucleotides, the CDR3 is TGCAGCGCTAACGACAGGGGGGACACTGAAGCTTTCTTT. Residues: CSANDRGDTEAFF. The rearrangement links TRBV29-1 to TRBJ1-1, with 9 bases aligning to TRBD1. CDR1 and CDR2 (germline): SQVTM, ANQGSEA. This CDR3 spans 13 amino acids. Trimming cost V 7 bases and J 3 bases; bases outside gene matches: 6.

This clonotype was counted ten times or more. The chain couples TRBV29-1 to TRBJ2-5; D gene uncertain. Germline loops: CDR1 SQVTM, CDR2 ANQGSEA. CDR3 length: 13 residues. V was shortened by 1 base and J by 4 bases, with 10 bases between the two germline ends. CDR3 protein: CSVEVGSGETQYF. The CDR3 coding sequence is TGCAGCGTTGAAGTGGGTTCGGGAGAGACCCAGTACTTC.

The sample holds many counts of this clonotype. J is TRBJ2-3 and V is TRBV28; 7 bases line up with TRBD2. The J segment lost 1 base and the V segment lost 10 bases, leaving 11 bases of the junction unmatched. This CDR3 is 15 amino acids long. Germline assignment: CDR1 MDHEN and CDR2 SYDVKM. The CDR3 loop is CAILPGRGRTDTQYF. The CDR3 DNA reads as TGTGCCATCCTCCCTGGGAGGGGACGCACAGATACGCAGTATTTT.

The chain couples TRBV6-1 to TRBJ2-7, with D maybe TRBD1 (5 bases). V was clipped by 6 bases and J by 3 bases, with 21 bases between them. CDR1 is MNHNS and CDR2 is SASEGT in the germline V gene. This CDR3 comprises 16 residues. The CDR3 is CASSPLQTRQGYEQYF. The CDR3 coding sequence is TGTGCCAGCAGCCCCCTTCAGACCCGGCAGGGCTACGAGCAGTACTTC.

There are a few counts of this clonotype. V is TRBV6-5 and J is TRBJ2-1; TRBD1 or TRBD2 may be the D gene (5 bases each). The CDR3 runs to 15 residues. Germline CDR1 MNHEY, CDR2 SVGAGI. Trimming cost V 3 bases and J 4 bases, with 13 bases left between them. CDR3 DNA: TGTGCCAGCAGTTATCGGGGCGTATTATACAATGAGCAGTTCTTC. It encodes CASSYRGVLYNEQFF.

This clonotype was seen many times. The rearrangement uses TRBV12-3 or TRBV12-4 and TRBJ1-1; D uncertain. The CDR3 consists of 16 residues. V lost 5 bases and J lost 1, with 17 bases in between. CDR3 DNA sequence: TGTGCCAGCAGTCCAGTCGGGGTACGGGGGAACACTGAAGCTTTCTTT. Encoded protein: CASSPVGVRGNTEAFF.

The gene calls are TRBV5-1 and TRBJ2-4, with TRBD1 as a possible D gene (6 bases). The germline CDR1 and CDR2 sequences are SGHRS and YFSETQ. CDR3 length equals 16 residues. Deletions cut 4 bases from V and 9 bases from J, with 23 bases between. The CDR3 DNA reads TGCGCCAGCAGCGAACGTCAGGGAACCTTAGGGGGCATTCAGTACTTC. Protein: CASSERQGTLGGIQYF.

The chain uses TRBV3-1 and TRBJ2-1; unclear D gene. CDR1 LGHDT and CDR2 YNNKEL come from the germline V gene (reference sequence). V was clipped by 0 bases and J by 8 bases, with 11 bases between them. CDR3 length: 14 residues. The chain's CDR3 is CASSQDASFYEQFF. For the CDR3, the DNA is TGTGCCAGCAGCCAAGATGCGAGTTTTTATGAGCAGTTCTTC.

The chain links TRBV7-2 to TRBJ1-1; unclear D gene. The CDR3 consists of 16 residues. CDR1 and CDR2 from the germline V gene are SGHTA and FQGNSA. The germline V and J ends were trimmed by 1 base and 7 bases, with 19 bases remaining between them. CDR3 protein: CASSLVHVEEYREAFF. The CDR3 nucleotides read TGTGCCAGCAGCTTAGTTCACGTCGAGGAGTACCGTGAAGCTTTCTTT.

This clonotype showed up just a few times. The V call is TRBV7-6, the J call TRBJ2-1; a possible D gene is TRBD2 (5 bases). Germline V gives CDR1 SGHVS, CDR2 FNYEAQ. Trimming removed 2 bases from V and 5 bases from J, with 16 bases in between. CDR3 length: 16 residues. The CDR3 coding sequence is TGTGCCAGCAGCTTAATTTCCTTTTGGGGAGACAATGAGCAGTTCTTC. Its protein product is CASSLISFWGDNEQFF.

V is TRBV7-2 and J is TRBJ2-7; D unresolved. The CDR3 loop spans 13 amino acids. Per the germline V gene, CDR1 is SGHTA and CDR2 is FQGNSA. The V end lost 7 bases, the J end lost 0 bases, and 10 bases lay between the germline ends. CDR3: CASNLMSSYEQYF. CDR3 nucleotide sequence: TGTGCCAGCAACTTGATGAGCTCCTACGAGCAGTACTTC.

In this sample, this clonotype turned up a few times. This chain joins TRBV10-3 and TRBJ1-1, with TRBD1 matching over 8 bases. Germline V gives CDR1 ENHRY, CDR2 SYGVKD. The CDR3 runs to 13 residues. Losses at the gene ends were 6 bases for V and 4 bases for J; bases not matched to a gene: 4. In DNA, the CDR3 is TGTGCCATCAGGGACAGGGACGGCACTGAAGCTTTCTTT. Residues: CAIRDRDGTEAFF.

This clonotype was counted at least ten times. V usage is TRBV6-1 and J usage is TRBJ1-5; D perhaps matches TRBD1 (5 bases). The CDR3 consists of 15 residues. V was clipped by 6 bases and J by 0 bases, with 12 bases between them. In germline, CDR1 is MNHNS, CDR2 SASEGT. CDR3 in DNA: TGTGCCAGCAGGCCGGGGGGGGATAGCAATCAGCCCCAGCATTTT. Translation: CASRPGGDSNQPQHF.

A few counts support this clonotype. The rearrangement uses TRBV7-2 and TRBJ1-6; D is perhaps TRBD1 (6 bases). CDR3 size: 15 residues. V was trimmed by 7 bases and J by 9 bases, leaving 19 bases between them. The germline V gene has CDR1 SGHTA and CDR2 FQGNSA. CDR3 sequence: CASTPGGGPSSPLHF. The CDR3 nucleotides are TGTGCCAGCACCCCCGGGGGGGGCCCCAGTTCACCCCTCCACTTT.

CDR3 sequence (DNA): TGTGTCACCAGCGCACAGGACAGAGGAGTG. It specifies CVTSAQDRGV. The chain carries TRBV24-1 and TRBJ2-7; a weak D match, TRBD1 (6 bases). The CDR3 runs 10 residues. The germline CDR1 and CDR2 sequences are KGHDR and SFDVKD.

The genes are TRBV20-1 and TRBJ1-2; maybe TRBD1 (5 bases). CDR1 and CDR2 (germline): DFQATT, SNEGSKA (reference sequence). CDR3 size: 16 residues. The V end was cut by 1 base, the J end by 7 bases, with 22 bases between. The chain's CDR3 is CSARANTLGTGGGYTF. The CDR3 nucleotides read TGCAGTGCTAGAGCCAATACCCTCGGGACGGGTGGTGGCTACACCTTC.

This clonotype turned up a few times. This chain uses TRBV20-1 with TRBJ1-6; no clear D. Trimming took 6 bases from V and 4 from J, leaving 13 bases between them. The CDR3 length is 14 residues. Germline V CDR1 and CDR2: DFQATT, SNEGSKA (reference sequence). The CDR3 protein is CSAKDWEYNSPLHF. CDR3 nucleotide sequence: TGCAGTGCAAAGGACTGGGAATATAATTCACCCCTCCACTTT.

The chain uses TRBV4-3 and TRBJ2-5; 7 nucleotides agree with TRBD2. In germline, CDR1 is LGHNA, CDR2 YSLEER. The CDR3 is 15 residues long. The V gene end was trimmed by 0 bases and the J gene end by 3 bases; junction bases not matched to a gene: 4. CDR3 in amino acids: CASSQDLRGEETQYF. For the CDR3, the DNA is TGCGCCAGCAGCCAAGATCTACGGGGGGAAGAGACCCAGTACTTC.